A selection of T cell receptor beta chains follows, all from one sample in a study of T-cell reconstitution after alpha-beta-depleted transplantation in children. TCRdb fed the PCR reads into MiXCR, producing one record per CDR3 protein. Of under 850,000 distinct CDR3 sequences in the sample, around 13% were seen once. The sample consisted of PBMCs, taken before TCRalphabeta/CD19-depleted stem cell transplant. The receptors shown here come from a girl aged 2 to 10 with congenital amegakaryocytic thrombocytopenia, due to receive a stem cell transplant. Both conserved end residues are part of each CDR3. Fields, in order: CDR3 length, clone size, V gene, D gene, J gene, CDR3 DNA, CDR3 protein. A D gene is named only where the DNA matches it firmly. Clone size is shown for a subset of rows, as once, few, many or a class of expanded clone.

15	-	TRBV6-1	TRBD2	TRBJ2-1	TGTGCCAGCTATCCCGGGGCTAGCGGGAGCAATGAGCAGTTCTTC	CASYPGASGSNEQFF
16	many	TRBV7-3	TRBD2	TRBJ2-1	TGTGCCAGCAGCTTAACTACCGGACTAGGGAAGGATGAGCAGTTCTTC	CASSLTTGLGKDEQFF
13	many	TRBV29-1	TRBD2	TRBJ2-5	TGCAGCATAAGTCTAGCGGGAGTGGAGACCCAGTACTTC	CSISLAGVETQYF
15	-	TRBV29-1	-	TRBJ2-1	TGCAGCGTTGTGGGCCGGGATCGGGCATACAATGAGCAGTTCTTC	CSVVGRDRAYNEQFF
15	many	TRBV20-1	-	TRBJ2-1	TGCAGTGCTAGAGGGCCTCAGGGTGCCTACAATGAGCAGTTCTTC	CSARGPQGAYNEQFF
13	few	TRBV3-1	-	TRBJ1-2	TGTGCCAGCAGCCAAGATCGGGCGGATGGCTACACCTTC	CASSQDRADGYTF
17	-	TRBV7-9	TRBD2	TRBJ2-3	TGTGCCAGCAGCCTCTACCGAGGAGCGGGAGACGTCGATACGCAGTATTTT	CASSLYRGAGDVDTQYF
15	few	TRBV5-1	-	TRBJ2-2	TGCGCCAGCAGCTTCGGGGGGCAGAGCACCGGGGAGCTGTTTTTT	CASSFGGQSTGELFF
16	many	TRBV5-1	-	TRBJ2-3	TGCGCCAGCAGCTTGCTTACACGGGAGCCCTTGGATACGCAGTATTTT	CASSLLTREPLDTQYF
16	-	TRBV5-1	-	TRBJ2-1	TGCGCCAGCAGCGGCTCTACTATCGACTCCTACAATGAGCAGTTCTTC	CASSGSTIDSYNEQFF
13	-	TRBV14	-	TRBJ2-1	TGTGCCAGCAGCCACATAGGGTTGAGGACGGCGTTCTTC	CASSHIGLRTAFF
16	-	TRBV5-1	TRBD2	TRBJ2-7	TGCGCCAGCAGCCTGACGGCGGGAGGGCTTCTGTACGAGCAGTACTTC	CASSLTAGGLLYEQYF
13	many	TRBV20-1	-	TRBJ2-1	TGCAGTGCTATCCCTCGGTTGTACAATGAGCAGTTCTTC	CSAIPRLYNEQFF
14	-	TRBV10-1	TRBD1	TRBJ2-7	TGCGCCGGGAACCTCCGGACAGGGGGATACGAGCAGTACTTC	CAGNLRTGGYEQYF
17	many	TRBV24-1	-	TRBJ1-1	TGTGCCACCAGTGTAATTTTGGATGGGGACTCCATATCTGAAGCTTTCTTT	CATSVILDGDSISEAFF
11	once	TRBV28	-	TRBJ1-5	TGTGCCAGTTATAGCAATCAGCCCCAGCATTTT	CASYSNQPQHF
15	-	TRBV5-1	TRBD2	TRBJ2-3	TGCGCCAGCAGCTTGGGGACTGCGGGGGCAGATACGCAGTATTTT	CASSLGTAGADTQYF
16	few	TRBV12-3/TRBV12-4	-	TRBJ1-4	TGTGCCAGCAGTTACGGGAGGGGCCTTGAGAATGAAAAACTGTTTTTT	CASSYGRGLENEKLFF
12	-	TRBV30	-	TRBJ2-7	TGTGCCTGGAGTAGGCCCTACTACGAGCAGTACTTC	CAWSRPYYEQYF
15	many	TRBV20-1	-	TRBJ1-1	TGCAGTGCTAGAGACGGAAGACAAATGAACACTGAAGCTTTCTTT	CSARDGRQMNTEAFF
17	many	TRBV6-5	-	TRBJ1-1	TGTGCCAGCAGTTACTCGCCAGGGACAATGACAAACCTGGGGGCTTTCTTT	CASSYSPGTMTNLGAFF
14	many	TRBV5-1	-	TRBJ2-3	TGCGCCAGCAGGGACTGGCCTAGCACAGATACGCAGTATTTT	CASRDWPSTDTQYF
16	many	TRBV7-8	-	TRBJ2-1	TGTGCCAGCAGCTTACAGCGCCAGAGCTCCTACAATGAGCAGTTCTTC	CASSLQRQSSYNEQFF
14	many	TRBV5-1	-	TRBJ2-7	TGCGCCAGCAGCTCGGACAGCTCTTTCTACGAGCAGTACTTC	CASSSDSSFYEQYF
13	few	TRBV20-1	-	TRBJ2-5	TGCAGTGCCCTTTTGAGGGGTAGTGAGACCCAGTACTTC	CSALLRGSETQYF
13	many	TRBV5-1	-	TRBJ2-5	TGCGCCAGCAGAGAAGGGAATGTTGAGACCCAGTACTTC	CASREGNVETQYF
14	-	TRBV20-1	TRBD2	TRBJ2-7	TGCAGTGCTAGTGATAGCGGGAACCCCTACGAGCAGTACTTC	CSASDSGNPYEQYF
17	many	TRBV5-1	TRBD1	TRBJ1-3	TGCGCCAGCAGCTTGGGTCGGAGGACAGGCTCTGGAAACACCATATATTTT	CASSLGRRTGSGNTIYF
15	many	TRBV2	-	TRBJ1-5	TGTGCCAGCAGAGAGGAGGGCGTTAGCAATCAGCCCCAGCATTTT	CASREEGVSNQPQHF
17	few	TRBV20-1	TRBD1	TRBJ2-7	TGCAGTGCGAGGCCGGGACAGCTCACCCGCTCCTCCTACGAGCAGTACTTC	CSARPGQLTRSSYEQYF
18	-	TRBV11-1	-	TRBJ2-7	TGTGCCAGCAGTTCAGAAGTCAGTAGTTTCGGGACACTCTACGAGCAGTACTTC	CASSSEVSSFGTLYEQYF
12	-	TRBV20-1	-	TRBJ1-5	TGCAGTGCCCGTCGGGGGGGAGAGCCCCAGCATTTT	CSARRGGEPQHF
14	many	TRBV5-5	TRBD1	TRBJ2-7	TGTGCCAGCAGCTCGACAGGGCTGTGGTACGAGCAGTACTTC	CASSSTGLWYEQYF
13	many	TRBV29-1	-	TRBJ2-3	TGCAGCGTTGAAGGACCCGTTGTAGATACGCAGTATTTT	CSVEGPVVDTQYF
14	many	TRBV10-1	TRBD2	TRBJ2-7	TGCGCCAGCAGTGAGAGCGGGAGCTCCTACGAGCAGTACTTC	CASSESGSSYEQYF
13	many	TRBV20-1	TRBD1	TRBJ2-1	TGCAGTGTCCCGACAGGGACCTACAATGAGCAGTTCTTC	CSVPTGTYNEQFF
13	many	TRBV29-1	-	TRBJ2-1	TGCAGCGTTCCCCCAGGGATAGTCAATGAGCAGTTCTTC	CSVPPGIVNEQFF
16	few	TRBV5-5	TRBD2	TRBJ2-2	TGTGCCAGCAGCTTTCAGCGGGAGGGCCTCACCGGGGAGCTGTTTTTT	CASSFQREGLTGELFF
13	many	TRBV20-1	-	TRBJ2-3	TGCAGCCTGTCTCCGGAGGTCACAGATACGCAGTATTTT	CSLSPEVTDTQYF
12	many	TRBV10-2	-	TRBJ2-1	TGCGCCAGCACTCGGGGCCACAATGAGCAGTTCTTC	CASTRGHNEQFF
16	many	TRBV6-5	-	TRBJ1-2	TGTGCCAGCAGTTACAGCCCCGGCCAGGGACCGTATGGCTACACCTTC	CASSYSPGQGPYGYTF
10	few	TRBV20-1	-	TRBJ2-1	TGCAGTGCTTGGTCCTATGAGCAGTTCTTC	CSAWSYEQFF
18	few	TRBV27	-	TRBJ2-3	TGTGCCAGCAGTTTCGGAAGCGGGCGCATTGGGGACACAGATACGCAGTATTTT	CASSFGSGRIGDTDTQYF
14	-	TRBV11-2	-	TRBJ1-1	TGTGCCAGCAGCTCCGGGCCTTCGAACACTGAAGCTTTCTTT	CASSSGPSNTEAFF
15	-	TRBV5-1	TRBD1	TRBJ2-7	TGCGCCAGCAGCTTGGGGGGGACAGGGGGCAACGAGCAGTACTTC	CASSLGGTGGNEQYF
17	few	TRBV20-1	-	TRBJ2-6	TGCAGTGCTAAGGTTGGCCTATTTTCCTCTGGGGCCAACGTCCTGACTTTC	CSAKVGLFSSGANVLTF
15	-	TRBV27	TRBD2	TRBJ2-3	TGTGCCAGCATAAAAGCGGGAGGGCCCCCAGATACGCAGTATTTT	CASIKAGGPPDTQYF
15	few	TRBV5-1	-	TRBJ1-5	TGCGCCAGCAGCGGCGGGGGGCGTGTAGGTCAGCCCCAGCATTTT	CASSGGGRVGQPQHF
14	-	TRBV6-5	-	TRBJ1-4	TGTGCCAGCAGTTACTCGCTTGAGGATGAAAAACTGTTTTTT	CASSYSLEDEKLFF
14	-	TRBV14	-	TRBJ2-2	TGTGCCAGCAGCCAAGTATACGGCCCCGGGGAGCTGTTTTTT	CASSQVYGPGELFF
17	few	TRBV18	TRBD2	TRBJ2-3	TGTGCCAGCTCACCACTGATTGGACTAGCGGGAGAAGATACGCAGTATTTT	CASSPLIGLAGEDTQYF
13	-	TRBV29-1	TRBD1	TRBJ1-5	TGCAGCGCTATAACAGGGGGCGGTCAGCCCCAGCATTTT	CSAITGGGQPQHF
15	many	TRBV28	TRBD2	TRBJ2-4	TGTGCCAGCAGTTCCAGCGGGAGAGGGGAAAACATTCAGTACTTC	CASSSSGRGENIQYF
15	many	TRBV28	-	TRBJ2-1	TGTGCCAGCAGCCCCCCGGAGGGAGTGGACAATGAGCAGTTCTTC	CASSPPEGVDNEQFF